The clone carrying this T cell receptor (beta chain) was counted ten times or more. Its antigen remains unidentified. This record comes from a study of T cells in Graves' hyperthyroidism and ophthalmopathy. Newly diagnosed patients aged 18 to 65 had hyperthyroidism of under 2 months' duration. The study left out patients who had uncontrolled infection, other autoimmune disease, pregnancy or lactation. V lost 5 bases and J lost 5, with 6 bases in between. This CDR3 is 11 amino acids long. Germline loops: CDR1 SEHNR, CDR2 FQNEAQ (reference sequence). TCR beta CDR3 sequences were amplified from RNA transcripts. Researchers ran a first-round RT-PCR on the TCR CDR3 using the HTBI primer set. MiXCR, applied by TCRdb to the multiplex PCR reads, yields one record per CDR3 protein. Of more than 100,000 distinct CDR3 sequences listed, approximately 50% are singletons. Broader study findings: A model built on 13 V-J features separated ophthalmopathy from stable hyperthyroidism.

The genes are TRBV7-9 and TRBJ2-5; no definite D call. The sequenced sample was blood. This receptor was obtained from a man aged 40-55 years with Graves' hyperthyroidism. CDR3 sequence (DNA): TGTGCCAGCAGCGGGGTGGAGACCCAGTACTTC. Protein sequence: CASSGVETQYF.